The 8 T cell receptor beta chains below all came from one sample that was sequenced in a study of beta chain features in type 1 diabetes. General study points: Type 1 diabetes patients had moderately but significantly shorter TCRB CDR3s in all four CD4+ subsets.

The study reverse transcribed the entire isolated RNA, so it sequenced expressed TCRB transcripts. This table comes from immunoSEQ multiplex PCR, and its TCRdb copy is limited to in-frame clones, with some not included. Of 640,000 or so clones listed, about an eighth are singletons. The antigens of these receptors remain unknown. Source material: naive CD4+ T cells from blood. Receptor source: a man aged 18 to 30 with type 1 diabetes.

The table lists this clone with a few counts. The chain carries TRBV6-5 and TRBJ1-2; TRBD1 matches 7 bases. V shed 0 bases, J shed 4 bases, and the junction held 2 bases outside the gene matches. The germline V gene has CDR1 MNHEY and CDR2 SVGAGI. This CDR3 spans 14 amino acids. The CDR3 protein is CASSYSWDSYGYTF. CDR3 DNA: TGTGCCAGCAGTTACTCTTGGGACAGCTATGGCTACACCTTC.

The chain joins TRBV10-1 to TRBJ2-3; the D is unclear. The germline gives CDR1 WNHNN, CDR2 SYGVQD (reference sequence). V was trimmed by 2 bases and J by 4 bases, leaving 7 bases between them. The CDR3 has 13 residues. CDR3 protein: CASSEDWADTQYF. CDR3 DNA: TGCGCCAGCAGTGAGGACTGGGCAGATACGCAGTATTTT.

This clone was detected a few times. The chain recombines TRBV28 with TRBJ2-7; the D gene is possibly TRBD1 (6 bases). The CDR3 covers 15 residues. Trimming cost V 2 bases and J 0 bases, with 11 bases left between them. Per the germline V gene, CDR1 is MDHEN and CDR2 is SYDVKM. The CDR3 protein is CASSLGTPLSYEQYF. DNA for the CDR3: TGTGCCAGCAGTTTAGGGACACCGCTCTCCTACGAGCAGTACTTC. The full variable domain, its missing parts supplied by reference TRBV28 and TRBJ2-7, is DVKVTQSSRYLVKRTGEKVFLECVQDMDHENMFWYRQDPGLGLRLIYFSYDVKMKEKGDIPEGYSVSREKKERFSLILESASTNQTSMYLCASSLGTPLSYEQYFGPGTRLTVT.

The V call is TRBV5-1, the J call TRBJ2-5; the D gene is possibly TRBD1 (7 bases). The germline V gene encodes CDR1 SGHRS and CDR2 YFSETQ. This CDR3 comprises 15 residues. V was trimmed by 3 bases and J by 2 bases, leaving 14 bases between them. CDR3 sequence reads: CASSYSGGQQETQYF. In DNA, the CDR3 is TGCGCCAGCAGCTACTCCGGGGGACAGCAAGAGACCCAGTACTTC.

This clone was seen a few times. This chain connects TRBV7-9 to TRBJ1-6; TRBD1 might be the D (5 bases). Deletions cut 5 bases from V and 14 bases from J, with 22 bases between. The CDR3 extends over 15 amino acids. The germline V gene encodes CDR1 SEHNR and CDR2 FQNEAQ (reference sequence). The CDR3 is CASSPTDSYLRSLHF. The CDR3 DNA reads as TGTGCCAGCAGCCCGACAGACAGCTACCTTAGGTCCCTCCACTTT.

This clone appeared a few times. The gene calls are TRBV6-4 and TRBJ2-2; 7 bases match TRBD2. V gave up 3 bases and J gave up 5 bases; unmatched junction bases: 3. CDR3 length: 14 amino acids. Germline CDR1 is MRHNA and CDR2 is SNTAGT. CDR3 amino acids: CASSEQGGTGELFF. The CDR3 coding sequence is TGTGCCAGCAGTGAGCAGGGAGGGACCGGGGAGCTGTTTTTT.

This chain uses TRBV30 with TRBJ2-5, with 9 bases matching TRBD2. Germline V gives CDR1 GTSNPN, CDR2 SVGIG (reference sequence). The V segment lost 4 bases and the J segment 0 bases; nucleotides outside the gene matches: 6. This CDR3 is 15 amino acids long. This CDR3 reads CAWNVRGGHQETQYF. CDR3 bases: TGTGCCTGGAACGTGCGGGGGGGACACCAAGAGACCCAGTACTTC.

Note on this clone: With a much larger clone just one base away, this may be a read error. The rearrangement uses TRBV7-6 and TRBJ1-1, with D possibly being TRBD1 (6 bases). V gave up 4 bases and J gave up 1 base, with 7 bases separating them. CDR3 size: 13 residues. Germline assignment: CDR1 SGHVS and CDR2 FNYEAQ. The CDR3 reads CASSSTGNTEAFF. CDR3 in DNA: TGTGCCAGCAGCTCGACAGGGAACACTGAAGCTTTCTTT.